Listed below are T cell receptor beta chains from one sample, sequenced in a study of T cells after yellow fever vaccination. TCRdb ran MiXCR on the 5' RACE reads and lists one entry per CDR3 protein. Of some 500,000 distinct CDR3 sequences listed, about 13% are singletons. This specimen was PBMCs, taken on the day of the yellow fever booster vaccination. These receptors were taken from a man between 25 and 39 years old who received the YFV17D yellow fever vaccine. The CDR3 runs from the conserved cysteine through the conserved F or W. D genes are given only for firm matches. Expanded clones are given a class, and other clones once, few, many or no size at all.

TRBV6-2/TRBV6-3	-	-	TRBJ1-1	CASGQGIGTEAFF	TGTGCCAGCGGGCAGGGCATCGGCACTGAAGCTTTCTTT
TRBV7-2	-	many	TRBJ2-5	CASSLGGTETQYF	TGTGCCAGCAGCTTAGGGGGGACCGAGACCCAGTACTTC
TRBV2	-	few	TRBJ2-1	CASSEGATGEQFF	TGTGCCAGCAGTGAAGGAGCTACAGGGGAGCAGTTCTTC
TRBV6-2/TRBV6-3	TRBD2	-	TRBJ2-1	CASSYWAGGHNEQFF	TGTGCCAGCAGTTACTGGGCGGGAGGTCACAATGAGCAGTTCTTC
TRBV27	TRBD2	few	TRBJ2-5	CASSWGGVRETQYF	TGTGCCAGCAGTTGGGGGGGAGTACGGGAGACCCAGTACTTC
TRBV20-1	-	few	TRBJ1-6	CTAARGDSPLHF	TGCACTGCGGCCAGGGGTGATTCACCCCTCCACTTT
TRBV7-3	TRBD2	many	TRBJ2-5	CASSLGLAGPQETQYF	TGTGCCAGCAGCCTCGGACTAGCGGGGCCCCAAGAGACCCAGTACTTC
TRBV20-1	-	few	TRBJ2-7	CSAPGKTYYEQYF	TGCAGTGCCCCGGGAAAAACTTACTACGAGCAGTACTTC
TRBV28	-	-	TRBJ2-3	CASRDGGGYTDTQYF	TGTGCCAGCAGGGACGGTGGGGGGTACACAGATACGCAGTATTTT
TRBV6-1	TRBD1	many	TRBJ1-1	CASSPRGPTEAFF	TGTGCCAGCAGTCCGAGGGGGCCCACTGAAGCTTTCTTT
TRBV28	TRBD1	few	TRBJ2-7	CASSWDSKYEQYF	TGTGCCAGCAGTTGGGACAGCAAGTACGAGCAGTACTTC
TRBV29-1	-	-	TRBJ1-5	CSVEDGAGQPQHF	TGCAGCGTTGAGGACGGCGCGGGGCAGCCCCAGCATTTT
TRBV7-6	TRBD2	few	TRBJ2-1	CASSKTGTSNYNEQFF	TGTGCCAGCAGCAAAACCGGGACTAGCAATTACAATGAGCAGTTCTTC
TRBV7-9	-	-	TRBJ2-3	CASSLAEWDTQYF	TGTGCCAGCAGCTTAGCTGAGTGGGATACGCAGTATTTT
TRBV20-1	-	-	TRBJ2-7	CCARDLSRPQGPTYEQYF	TGCTGTGCTAGAGATCTGAGTAGGCCCCAAGGCCCCACCTACGAGCAGTACTTC
TRBV25-1	-	-	TRBJ2-7	CATSFYEQYF	TGTGCCACCTCCTTTTACGAGCAGTACTTC
TRBV20-1	TRBD2	few	TRBJ2-7	CSTRGLAAYEQYF	TGCAGTACCAGGGGACTAGCGGCCTACGAGCAGTACTTC
TRBV28	TRBD1	-	TRBJ1-5	CASSLSTGGSNQPQHF	TGTGCCAGCAGTTTATCTACAGGGGGAAGCAATCAGCCCCAGCATTTT
TRBV6-5	-	-	TRBJ2-3	CASSSLGTWEGTDTQYF	TGTGCCAGCAGTTCCCTCGGCACGTGGGAGGGCACAGATACGCAGTATTTT
TRBV28	-	-	TRBJ1-5	CASRPYGGSNQPQHF	TGTGCCAGCAGACCATACGGCGGTAGCAATCAGCCCCAGCATTTT
TRBV12-3/TRBV12-4	-	few	TRBJ1-1	CASGWRNTEAFF	TGTGCCAGCGGGTGGAGAAACACTGAAGCTTTCTTT
TRBV7-8	TRBD1	few	TRBJ2-3	CASSPGQDYTQYF	TGTGCCAGCAGCCCTGGACAGGACTATACGCAGTATTTT
TRBV5-1	-	few	TRBJ2-5	CASSDREYGTQYF	TGCGCCAGCAGCGATCGGGAATACGGGACCCAGTACTTC
TRBV5-8	-	-	TRBJ2-5	CASEPGIPGTRETQYF	TGTGCCAGCGAACCTGGGATACCCGGGACAAGAGAGACCCAGTACTTC
TRBV10-3	-	-	TRBJ1-4	CATGTHRDGGEKLFF	TGTGCCACCGGGACCCACAGGGATGGGGGCGAAAAACTGTTTTTT
TRBV9	-	few	TRBJ2-1	CASSSPLVDEQFF	TGTGCCAGCAGTTCCCCCCTGGTGGATGAGCAGTTCTTC
TRBV5-1	TRBD1	-	TRBJ2-2	CASSLARQGNSTGELFF	TGCGCCAGCAGCTTGGCCAGACAGGGAAATTCCACCGGGGAGCTGTTTTTT
TRBV5-6	-	few	TRBJ2-1	CASSLPTVRGNEQFF	TGTGCCAGCAGCTTGCCCACCGTTAGGGGCAATGAGCAGTTCTTC
TRBV15	-	-	TRBJ2-1	CATSRELGSYNEQFF	TGTGCCACCAGCAGAGAACTGGGCTCCTACAATGAGCAGTTCTTC
TRBV20-1	TRBD1	few	TRBJ2-5	CSARPDRKETQYF	TGCAGTGCCAGACCGGACAGGAAAGAGACCCAGTACTTC
TRBV7-9	-	few	TRBJ2-7	CASSSLTGRVQYF	TGTGCCAGCAGCTCTTTGACAGGACGCGTCCAGTACTTC
TRBV5-1	-	few	TRBJ2-5	CASSVRGQGETQYF	TGCGCCAGCAGCGTGCGCGGGCAGGGCGAGACCCAGTACTTC
TRBV12-3/TRBV12-4	-	-	TRBJ1-4	CASSQGRREKLFF	TGTGCCAGCAGTCAGGGACGGCGGGAAAAACTGTTTTTT
TRBV5-4	TRBD2	-	TRBJ2-1	CASSWLADSYNEQFF	TGTGCCAGCAGCTGGCTAGCGGACTCCTACAATGAGCAGTTCTTC
TRBV7-2	TRBD2	few	TRBJ2-1	CASSMSGNYNEQFF	TGTGCCAGCAGCATGAGCGGGAACTACAATGAGCAGTTCTTC
TRBV2	TRBD1	-	TRBJ2-1	CASKGQGWHEQFF	TGTGCCAGCAAAGGACAGGGGTGGCATGAGCAGTTCTTC
TRBV7-2	-	-	TRBJ2-1	CASSLARRDYNEQFF	TGTGCCAGCAGCTTAGCCCGAAGAGACTACAATGAGCAGTTCTTC
TRBV12-3/TRBV12-4	TRBD2	-	TRBJ2-1	CASSPTGRVSYNEQFF	TGTGCCAGCAGCCCTACCGGGAGGGTTTCCTACAATGAGCAGTTCTTC
TRBV7-2	-	few	TRBJ2-2	CASSLHGTNTGELFF	TGTGCCAGCAGCTTACACGGGACGAACACCGGGGAGCTGTTTTTT